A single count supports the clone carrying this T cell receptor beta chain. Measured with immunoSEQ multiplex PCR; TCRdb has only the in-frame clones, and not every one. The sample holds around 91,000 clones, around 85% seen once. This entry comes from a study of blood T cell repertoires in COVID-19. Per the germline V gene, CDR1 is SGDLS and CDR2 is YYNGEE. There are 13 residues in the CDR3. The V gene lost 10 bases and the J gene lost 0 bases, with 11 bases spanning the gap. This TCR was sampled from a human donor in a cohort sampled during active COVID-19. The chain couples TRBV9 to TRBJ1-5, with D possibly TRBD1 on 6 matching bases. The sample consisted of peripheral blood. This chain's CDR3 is CASGDGSNQPQHF. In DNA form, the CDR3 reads TGTGCCTCAGGGGACGGTAGCAATCAGCCCCAGCATTTT.